One sample yielded the 13 T cell receptor beta chains listed below, sequenced in a study of blood T cell repertoires in COVID-19 (dated by TCRdb to the early 2020s). Library method: the immunoSEQ multiplex PCR assay. TCRdb obtained this table from immuneACCESS and retained in-frame rearrangements with V and J assigned. These tables miss some clones; where compared with another copy, unresolved V genes account for less than half of the shortfall, and the remainder is unexplained. Within this sample are 350,000 to 450,000 clones, with 70% to 90% of them counted one time only. Jointly, the top ten make up approximately 1.3% of the sample. The sample was PBMCs or T cells enriched from blood (not recorded which). The receptors derive from a young woman who had been exposed to COVID-19.

This clone showed up just a few times. This rearrangement joins TRBV3-1 (or the pseudogene TRBV3-2) to TRBJ2-3; D call uncertain. Deletions cut 1 base from V and 0 bases from J, with 11 bases between. This CDR3 has 16 residues. Germline CDR1 is LGHDT and CDR2 is YNNKEL (reference sequence). CDR3 sequence: CASSQARKPSTDTQYF. The CDR3 nucleotides read TGTGCCAGCAGCCAAGCCAGAAAACCTAGCACAGATACGCAGTATTTT.

The genes are TRBV28 and TRBJ1-2, with a weak D call TRBD1 (5 bases). There are 12 residues in the CDR3. Germline V lookup: CDR1 MDHEN, CDR2 SYDVKM. Trimming took off 3 bases at V and 7 bases at J, with 9 bases between the two ends. The CDR3 loop is CASSLSTGGYTF. CDR3 coding DNA: TGTGCCAGCAGTTTGAGCACAGGTGGCTACACCTTC.

V and J are TRBV3-1 (or the pseudogene TRBV3-2) and TRBJ2-7, with a tentative D call TRBD1 (6 bases). CDR1 is LGHDT, CDR2 YNNKEL, per germline (reference sequence). With 1 base removed from V and 13 bases from J, the gap between germline ends came to 17 bases. The CDR3 is 13 amino acids. DNA for the CDR3: TGTGCCAGCAGCCAAGGCAGGGGCCTAAACCTTTACTTC. This sequence encodes CASSQGRGLNLYF.

V gene TRBV7-9 combines with J gene TRBJ2-7; 13 positions match TRBD2. This CDR3 region has 16 residues. Per the germline V gene, CDR1 is SEHNR and CDR2 is FQNEAQ (reference sequence). V lost 6 bases to trimming and J lost 3 bases; unmatched junction nucleotides: 8. CDR3 protein: CASSYSRTSGGYEQYF. As DNA, the CDR3 is TGTGCCAGCAGTTATAGCAGGACTAGCGGGGGCTACGAGCAGTACTTC.

A single count supports this clone. A read error may produce the germline difference seen at one junction end. The V gene is TRBV11-2, the J gene TRBJ2-7; TRBD2 agrees at 11 bases. The CDR3 has 15 residues. The germline V gene has CDR1 SGHAT and CDR2 FQNNGV. The CDR3 DNA is TGTGCCAGCAGCTTATCACTAGCGGGAGTTCAAAGGGAGGACTTC. This encodes CASSLSLAGVQREDF.

V is TRBV4-3 and J is TRBJ2-5; D possibly corresponds to TRBD2 (6 bases). Germline CDR1 and CDR2: LGHNA and YSLEER. This CDR3 contains 15 residues. Trimming took off 3 bases at V and 1 base at J, with 12 bases between the two ends. CDR3 DNA sequence: TGCGCCAGCAGCCACGAGATCGGGGGCCAAGAGACCCAGTACTTC. As protein: CASSHEIGGQETQYF.

The chain links TRBV11-2 to TRBJ2-1, with 8 positions matching TRBD2. The J segment lost 5 bases and the V segment lost 5 bases, leaving 8 bases of the junction unmatched. CDR1 is SGHAT, CDR2 FQNNGV, per germline. The CDR3 totals 15 residues. The CDR3 sequence: CASSGGTRADNEQFF. CDR3 sequence (DNA): TGTGCCAGCAGCGGGGGGACTAGGGCAGACAATGAGCAGTTCTTC.

V usage is TRBV7-2 and J usage is TRBJ1-4, with 9 positions matching TRBD1. J was trimmed by 8 bases and V by 6 bases; bases with no gene match: 10. This CDR3 is built from 15 residues. Germline CDR1 SGHTA, CDR2 FQGNSA. The chain's CDR3 is CASRSGQGRGEKLFF. The CDR3 region has the DNA TGTGCCAGCAGATCGGGACAGGGCCGGGGGGAAAAACTGTTTTTT.

On this clone: The same CDR3 arises from other DNA sequences in this sample as well. The CDR3 here is CASSLQGTEAFF. DNA for the CDR3: TGTGCCAGCAGTTTACAGGGCACTGAAGCTTTCTTT. This chain joins TRBV12-3 or TRBV12-4 and TRBJ1-1; tentative D call: TRBD1 (5 bases). V was shortened by 2 bases and J by 4 bases, with 5 bases between the two germline ends. The CDR3 totals 12 residues.

This clone was detected once. V gene TRBV4-3 combines with J gene TRBJ2-2; D is perhaps TRBD2 (5 bases). V was shortened by 1 base and J by 2 bases, with 11 bases between the two germline ends. Germline CDR1 reads LGHNA; CDR2 reads YSLEER. The CDR3 runs to 16 residues. In DNA, the CDR3 is TGCGCCAGCAGCCAAGTTTCGGGGATAAACACCGGGGAGCTGTTTTTT. Its translation: CASSQVSGINTGELFF.

The chain joins TRBV14 to TRBJ2-1; TRBD2 aligns across 11 bases. The CDR3 has 19 amino acids. The junction had 13 bases not matched to a gene; V was cut back by 4 bases and J by 2 bases. Germline lookup yields CDR1 SGHDN and CDR2 FVKESK. The DNA for the CDR3 is TGTGCCAGCAGCCTAAGCGCGGCTAGCGGGAGGTTCGCCTACAATGAGCAGTTCTTC. Its translation: CASSLSAASGRFAYNEQFF.

V is TRBV4-2 and J is TRBJ2-7; TRBD2 agrees at 10 bases. Germline CDR1 LGHNA, CDR2 YNFKEQ. This CDR3 is built from 18 residues. Unmatched junction bases numbered 12, after V lost 0 bases and J lost 4 bases. CDR3 DNA: TGTGCCAGCAGCCAAGATAGGATACTAGCGGGATTTATGTACGAGCAGTACTTC. Translating gives CASSQDRILAGFMYEQYF.

The rearrangement uses TRBV30 and TRBJ2-7, with 8 bases aligning to TRBD2. V was pared by 3 bases and J by 2 bases, with 9 bases of the junction left unmatched. This CDR3 spans 15 amino acids. Germline V gene lookup returns CDR1 GTSNPN and CDR2 SVGIG (reference sequence). CDR3 in amino acids: CAWRNSGGLPYEQYF. The CDR3 nucleotides are TGTGCCTGGAGAAATTCGGGGGGGCTACCCTACGAGCAGTACTTC. Full variable domain (outside the CDR3, taken from reference TRBV30 and TRBJ2-7): SQTIHQWPATLVQPVGSPLSLECTVEGTSNPNLYWYRQAAGRGLQLLFYSVGIGQISSEVPQNLSASRPQDRQFILSSKKLLLSDSGFYLCAWRNSGGLPYEQYFGPGTRLTVT.